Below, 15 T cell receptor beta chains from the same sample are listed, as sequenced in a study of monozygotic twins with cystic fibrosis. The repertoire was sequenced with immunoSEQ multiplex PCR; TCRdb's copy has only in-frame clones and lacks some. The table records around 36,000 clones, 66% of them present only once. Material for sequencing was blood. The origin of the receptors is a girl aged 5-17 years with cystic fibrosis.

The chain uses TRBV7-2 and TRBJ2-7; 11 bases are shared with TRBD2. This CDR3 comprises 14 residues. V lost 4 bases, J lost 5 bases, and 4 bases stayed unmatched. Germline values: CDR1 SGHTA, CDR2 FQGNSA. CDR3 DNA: TGTGCCAGCAGCTCTGGACTAGCGGGTAACGAGCAGTACGTC. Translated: CASSSGLAGNEQYV.

The CDR3 sequence: CASSVGAGAPETQYF. The CDR3 region has the DNA TGTGCCAGCAGCGTAGGAGCCGGGGCCCCAGAGACCCAGTACTTC. The chain uses TRBV9 and TRBJ2-5; perhaps D is TRBD1 or TRBD2 (5 bases each). V was clipped by 0 bases and J by 4 bases, with 13 bases between them. There are 15 residues in the CDR3. Germline V gene sequence: CDR1 SGDLS, CDR2 YYNGEE.

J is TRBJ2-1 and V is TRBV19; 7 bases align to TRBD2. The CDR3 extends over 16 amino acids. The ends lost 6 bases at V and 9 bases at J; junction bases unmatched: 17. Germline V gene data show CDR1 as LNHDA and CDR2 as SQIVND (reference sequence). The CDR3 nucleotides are TGTGCCAGTAGAATATCAGCGGGACTGCTTACCATTGAGCAGTTCTTC. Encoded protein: CASRISAGLLTIEQFF.

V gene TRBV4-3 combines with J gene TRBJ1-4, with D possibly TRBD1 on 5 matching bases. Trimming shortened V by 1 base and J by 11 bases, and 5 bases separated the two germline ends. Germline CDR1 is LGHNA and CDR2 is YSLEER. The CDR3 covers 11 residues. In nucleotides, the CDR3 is TGCGCCAGCAGCCAAGGGGGGAAACTGTTTTTT. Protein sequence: CASSQGGKLFF.

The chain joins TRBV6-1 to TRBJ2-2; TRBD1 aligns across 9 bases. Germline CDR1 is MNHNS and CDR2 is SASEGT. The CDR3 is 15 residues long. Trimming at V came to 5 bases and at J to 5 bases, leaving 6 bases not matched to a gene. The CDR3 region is CASSPGQGYTGELFF. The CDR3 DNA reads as TGTGCCAGCAGTCCGGGACAGGGATATACCGGGGAGCTGTTTTTT.

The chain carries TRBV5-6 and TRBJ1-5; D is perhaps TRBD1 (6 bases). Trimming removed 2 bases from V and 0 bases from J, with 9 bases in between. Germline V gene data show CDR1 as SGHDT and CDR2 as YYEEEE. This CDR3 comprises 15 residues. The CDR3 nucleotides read TGTGCCAGCAGCTTCTGGACAGCTAGCAATCAGCCCCAGCATTTT. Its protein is CASSFWTASNQPQHF.

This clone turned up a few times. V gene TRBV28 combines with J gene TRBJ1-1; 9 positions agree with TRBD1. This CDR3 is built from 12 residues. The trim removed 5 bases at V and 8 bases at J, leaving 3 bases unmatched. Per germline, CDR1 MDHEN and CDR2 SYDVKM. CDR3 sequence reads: CASSGQGLEAFF. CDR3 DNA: TGTGCCAGCAGTGGACAGGGGTTGGAAGCTTTCTTT.

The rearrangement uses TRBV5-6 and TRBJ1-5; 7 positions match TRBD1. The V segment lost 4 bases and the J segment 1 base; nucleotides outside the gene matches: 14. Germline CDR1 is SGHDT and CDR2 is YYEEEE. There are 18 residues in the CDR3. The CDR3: CASSLRSTGFGSNQPQHF. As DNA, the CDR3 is TGTGCCAGCAGCCTCCGATCGACAGGGTTTGGAAGCAATCAGCCCCAGCATTTT.

In DNA form, the CDR3 reads TGTGCCAGCAGTGAAGGCACTAGTTGGGTCTACAATGAGCAGTTCTTC. Protein sequence: CASSEGTSWVYNEQFF. The rearrangement links TRBV2 to TRBJ2-1; TRBD2 might be the D (5 bases). Germline V gene sequence: CDR1 SNHLY, CDR2 FYNNEI. The CDR3 length is 16 residues. V was clipped by 1 base and J by 3 bases, with 13 bases between them.

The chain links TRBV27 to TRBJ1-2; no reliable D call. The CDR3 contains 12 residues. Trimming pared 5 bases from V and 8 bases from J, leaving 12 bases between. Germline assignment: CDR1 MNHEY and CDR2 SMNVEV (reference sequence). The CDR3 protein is CASSTLGGGYTF. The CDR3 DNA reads TGTGCCAGCAGTACCCTGGGAGGCGGCTACACCTTC.

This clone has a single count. The CDR3, as DNA: TGCGCCAGCAGCCAAGGACTTGGGAACACTGAAGCTTTCTTT. Residues: CASSQGLGNTEAFF. The chain has TRBV4-1 and TRBJ1-1; D remains ambiguous. V was clipped by 1 base and J by 1 base, with 7 bases between them. The CDR3 is 14 residues long. Germline V lookup: CDR1 MGHRA, CDR2 YSYEKL.

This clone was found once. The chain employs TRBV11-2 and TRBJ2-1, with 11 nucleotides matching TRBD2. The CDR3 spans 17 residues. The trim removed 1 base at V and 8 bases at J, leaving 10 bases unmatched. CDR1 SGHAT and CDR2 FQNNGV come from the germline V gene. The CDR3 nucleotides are TGTGCCAGCAGCTTAGTGTTAGCGGGAGGGGAGATGGATGAGCAGTTCTTC. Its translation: CASSLVLAGGEMDEQFF.

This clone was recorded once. CDR3 sequence: CASSQGFYNEQFF. The CDR3 coding sequence is TGCGCCAGCAGCCAAGGTTTTTACAATGAGCAGTTCTTC. The V call is TRBV4-3, the J call TRBJ2-1; no reliable D call. Per germline, CDR1 LGHNA and CDR2 YSLEER. V shed 1 base and J shed 4 bases, with 5 bases lying between them. The CDR3 covers 13 residues.

The CDR3 loop reads CASSFVRTDTQYF. The CDR3, as DNA: TGTGCCAGCAGTTTTGTCCGCACAGATACGCAGTATTTT. The chain combines TRBV6-5 with TRBJ2-3; no reliable D call. V was trimmed by 4 bases and J by 1 base, leaving 6 bases between them. CDR1 is MNHEY and CDR2 is SVGAGI in the germline V gene. The CDR3 contains 13 residues.

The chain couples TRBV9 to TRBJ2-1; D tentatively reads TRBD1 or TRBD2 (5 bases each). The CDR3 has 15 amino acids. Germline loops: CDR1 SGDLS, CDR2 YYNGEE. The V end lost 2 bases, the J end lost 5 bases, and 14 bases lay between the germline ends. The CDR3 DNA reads TGTGCCAGCAGCGTGTCCGAGGGGTACCACAATGAGCAGTTCTTC. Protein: CASSVSEGYHNEQFF.